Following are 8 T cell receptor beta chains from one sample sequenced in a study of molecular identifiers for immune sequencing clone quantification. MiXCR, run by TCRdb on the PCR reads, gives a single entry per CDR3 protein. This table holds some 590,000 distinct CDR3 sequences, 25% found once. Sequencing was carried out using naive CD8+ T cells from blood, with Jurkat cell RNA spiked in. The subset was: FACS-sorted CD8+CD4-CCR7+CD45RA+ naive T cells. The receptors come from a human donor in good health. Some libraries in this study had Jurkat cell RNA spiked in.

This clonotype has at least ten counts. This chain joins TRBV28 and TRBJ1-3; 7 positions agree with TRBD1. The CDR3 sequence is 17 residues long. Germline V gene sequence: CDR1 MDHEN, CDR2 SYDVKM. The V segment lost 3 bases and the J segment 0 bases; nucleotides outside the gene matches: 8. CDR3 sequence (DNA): TGTGCCAGCAGTTTGCCTCCGGGACAGTACTCTGGAAACACCATATATTTT. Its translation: CASSLPPGQYSGNTIYF.

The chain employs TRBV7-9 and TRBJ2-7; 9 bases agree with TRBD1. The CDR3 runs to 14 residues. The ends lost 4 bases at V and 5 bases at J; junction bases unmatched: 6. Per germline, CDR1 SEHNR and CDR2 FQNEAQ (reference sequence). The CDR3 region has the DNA TGTGCCAGCAGCTCAATACAGGGGGCTAACGAGCAGTACTTC. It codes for CASSSIQGANEQYF.

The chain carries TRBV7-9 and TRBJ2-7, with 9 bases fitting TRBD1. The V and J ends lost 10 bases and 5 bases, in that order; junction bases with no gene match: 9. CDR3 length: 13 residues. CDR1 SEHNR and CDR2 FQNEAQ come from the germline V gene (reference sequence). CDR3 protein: CATPGTGTHEQYF. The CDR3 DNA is TGTGCCACCCCAGGGACAGGGACCCACGAGCAGTACTTC.

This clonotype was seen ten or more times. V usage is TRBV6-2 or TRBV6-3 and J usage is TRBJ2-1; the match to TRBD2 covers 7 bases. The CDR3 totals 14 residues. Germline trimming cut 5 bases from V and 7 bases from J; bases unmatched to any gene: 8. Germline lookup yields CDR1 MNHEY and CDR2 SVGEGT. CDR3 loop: CASSPGGLGNEQFF. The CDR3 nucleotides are TGTGCCAGCAGTCCCGGAGGACTAGGTAATGAGCAGTTCTTC.

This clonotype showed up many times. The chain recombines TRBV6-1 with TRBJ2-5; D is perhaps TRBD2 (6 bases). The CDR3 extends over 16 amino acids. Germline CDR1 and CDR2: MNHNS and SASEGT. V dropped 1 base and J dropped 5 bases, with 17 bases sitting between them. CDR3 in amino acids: CASSEEFGGAGETQYF. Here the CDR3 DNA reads TGTGCCAGCAGTGAAGAATTCGGCGGGGCTGGGGAGACCCAGTACTTC.

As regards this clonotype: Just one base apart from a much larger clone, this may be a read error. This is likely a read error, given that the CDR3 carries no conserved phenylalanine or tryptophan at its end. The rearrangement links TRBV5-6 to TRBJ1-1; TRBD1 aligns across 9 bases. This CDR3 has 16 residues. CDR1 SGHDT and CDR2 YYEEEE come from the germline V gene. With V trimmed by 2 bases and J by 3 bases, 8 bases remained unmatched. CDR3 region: CASSLITGGADTEAFC. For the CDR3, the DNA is TGTGCCAGCAGCTTAATTACAGGGGGCGCGGACACTGAAGCTTTCTGT.

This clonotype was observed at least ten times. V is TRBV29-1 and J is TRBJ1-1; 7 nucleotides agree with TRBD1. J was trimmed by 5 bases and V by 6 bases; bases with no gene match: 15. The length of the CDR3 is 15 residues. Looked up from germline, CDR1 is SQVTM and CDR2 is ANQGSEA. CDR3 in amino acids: CSVVDRTEKGTEAFF. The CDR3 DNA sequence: TGCAGCGTCGTGGACAGGACCGAAAAGGGGACTGAAGCTTTCTTT.

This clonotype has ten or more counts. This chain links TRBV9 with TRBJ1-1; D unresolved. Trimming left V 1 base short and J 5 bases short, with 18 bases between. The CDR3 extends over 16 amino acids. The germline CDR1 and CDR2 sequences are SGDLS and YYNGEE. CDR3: CASSVFPGEMSTEAFF. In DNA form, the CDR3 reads TGTGCCAGCAGCGTATTCCCCGGAGAGATGTCGACTGAAGCTTTCTTT.